This paragraph reports one TCR beta chain. The Seattle site enrolled patients during active infection and followed them longitudinally. Clones were read by immunoSEQ multiplex PCR, and TCRdb kept only the in-frame ones, dropping some. The table lists some 130,000 clones, roughly 91% of them singletons, with under 4.5% in the top ten. This sample stems from a study of blood T cell repertoires in COVID-19. The specimen was peripheral blood. The source of this sequence is a man aged 60-69 years with COVID-19, enrolled during active disease.

This CDR3 reads CASSLGLQGSNTGELFF. In DNA, the CDR3 is TGTGCCAGCAGCTTGGGTTTACAGGGATCGAACACCGGGGAGCTGTTTTTT. This rearrangement joins TRBV5-4 to TRBJ2-2, with TRBD1 as a possible D gene (6 bases). This CDR3 has 17 residues. Germline V gene lookup returns CDR1 SGHNT and CDR2 YYREEE (reference sequence). V was pared by 0 bases and J by 0 bases, with 12 bases between.